The rows below give T cell receptor beta chains drawn from one sample of a study of identical twins. TCRdb re-analysed the 5' RACE reads in MiXCR, keeping a single row per CDR3 protein. Here the sample spans hundreds of thousands of distinct CDR3 sequences, about 20% being singletons. The same sample was also studied in work on yellow fever vaccine responses in identical twins.

The sample consisted of CD4+ T cells sorted from blood. The receptors derive from a young woman in good health. Each CDR3 is given with its conserved first and last residue. The D gene is left open where the match is weak. Not every row has a clone size; where given, it reads once, few, many or a size class.

J: TRBJ2-1
size: .
D: TRBD2
length: 15
V: TRBV7-6
DNA: TGTGCCAGCACTCTAGGAGGGACTAGCTCCCATGAGCAGTTCTTC
CDR3: CASTLGGTSSHEQFF

J: TRBJ2-1
size: .
D: TRBD2
length: 18
V: TRBV12-3/TRBV12-4
DNA: TGTGCCAGCAGTTTAGAGGTTAGCGGGAGTAGCCCCTACAATGAGCAGTTCTTC
CDR3: CASSLEVSGSSPYNEQFF

J: TRBJ2-2
size: few
D: TRBD1
length: 16
V: TRBV5-1
DNA: TGCGCCAGCAGCAACCGGGACAGGGAGTTCTCCGGGGAGCTGTTTTTT
CDR3: CASSNRDREFSGELFF

J: TRBJ2-7
size: .
D: .
length: 12
V: TRBV20-1
DNA: TGCAGTGCTAGAGAGACAGCCTACGAGCAGTACTTC
CDR3: CSARETAYEQYF

J: TRBJ2-7
size: many
D: .
length: 13
V: TRBV6-1
DNA: TGTGCCAGCAGTAAAGGGGGGGGGCGCGAGCAGTACTTC
CDR3: CASSKGGGREQYF

J: TRBJ2-5
size: few
D: TRBD2
length: 14
V: TRBV29-1
DNA: TGCAGCGTCCCCAGACTAGCGGGAGGAGAGACCCAGTACTTC
CDR3: CSVPRLAGGETQYF

J: TRBJ1-2
size: .
D: TRBD1
length: 13
V: TRBV12-3/TRBV12-4
DNA: TGTGCCAGCAGCCGACAGGGGGTGTATGGCTACACCTTC
CDR3: CASSRQGVYGYTF

J: TRBJ2-2
size: .
D: .
length: 12
V: TRBV7-6
DNA: TGTGTCGTGGCGGGGAACACCAGGGAGCTGTTTTTT
CDR3: CVVAGNTRELFF

J: TRBJ2-5
size: few
D: .
length: 16
V: TRBV24-1
DNA: TGTGCCACCAGTGAGGGGAGACAGGCAAGTGGAGAGACCCAGTACTTC
CDR3: CATSEGRQASGETQYF

J: TRBJ2-2
size: .
D: .
length: 17
V: TRBV6-5
DNA: TGTGCCAGCAGTTACTCGAGGACGGCCATTGACACCGGGGAGCTGTTTTTT
CDR3: CASSYSRTAIDTGELFF

J: TRBJ2-1
size: .
D: TRBD2
length: 19
V: TRBV6-2/TRBV6-3
DNA: TGTGCCAGCAGTTACGCGGGCAAGACTAGCGGGGGGCCGGGATATGAGCAGTTCTTC
CDR3: CASSYAGKTSGGPGYEQFF

J: TRBJ2-2
size: .
D: .
length: 16
V: TRBV7-3
DNA: TGTGCCAGCAGCTTAATTCCGACTACGAACACCGGGGAGCTGTTTTTT
CDR3: CASSLIPTTNTGELFF

J: TRBJ2-3
size: .
D: .
length: 18
V: TRBV13
DNA: TGTGCCAGCAGCCTTATAGGGGAACGGGACAAAAGCACAGATACGCAGTATTTT
CDR3: CASSLIGERDKSTDTQYF

J: TRBJ2-1
size: few
D: .
length: 12
V: TRBV11-3
DNA: TGTGCCAGCAGCTTTCAGGGGAATGAGCAGTTCTTC
CDR3: CASSFQGNEQFF

J: TRBJ1-2
size: .
D: .
length: 14
V: TRBV12-3/TRBV12-4
DNA: TGTGCCAGCACCCTAGCGGGGGGTGCGGGGGGCTACACCTTC
CDR3: CASTLAGGAGGYTF

J: TRBJ1-1
size: .
D: .
length: 14
V: TRBV29-1
DNA: TGCAGCGTTCTTACATCCACAGGTAACACTGAAGCTTTCTTT
CDR3: CSVLTSTGNTEAFF

J: TRBJ2-2
size: .
D: .
length: 12
V: TRBV12-3/TRBV12-4
DNA: TGTGCCAGCAGAGTGGGGACCGGGGAGCTGTTTTTT
CDR3: CASRVGTGELFF

J: TRBJ2-1
size: few
D: TRBD2
length: 16
V: TRBV12-3/TRBV12-4
DNA: TGTGCCAGCAGTCGCTGGACTAGTATCTATTACAATGAGCAGTTCTTC
CDR3: CASSRWTSIYYNEQFF

J: TRBJ2-7
size: few
D: TRBD1
length: 14
V: TRBV20-1
DNA: TGCAGTGCTAGACCTTTGGACAGGGGCTACGAGCAGTACTTC
CDR3: CSARPLDRGYEQYF

J: TRBJ2-5
size: .
D: TRBD2
length: 14
V: TRBV5-1
DNA: TGCGCCAGCAGCTTGAGTAGCGGGGAAGAGACCCAGTACTTC
CDR3: CASSLSSGEETQYF

J: TRBJ2-1
size: few
D: .
length: 15
V: TRBV10-2
DNA: TGCGCCAGCAGTGACTGGAGGGGGGTATACAATGAGCAGTTCTTC
CDR3: CASSDWRGVYNEQFF

J: TRBJ2-7
size: few
D: .
length: 13
V: TRBV5-5
DNA: TGTGCCAGCAAAAAAGGGGTCTCCTACGAGCAGTACTTC
CDR3: CASKKGVSYEQYF

J: TRBJ2-3
size: .
D: .
length: 14
V: TRBV28
DNA: TGTGCCAGCAGTCCGATGGGGGGTGGAGATACGCAGTATTTT
CDR3: CASSPMGGGDTQYF